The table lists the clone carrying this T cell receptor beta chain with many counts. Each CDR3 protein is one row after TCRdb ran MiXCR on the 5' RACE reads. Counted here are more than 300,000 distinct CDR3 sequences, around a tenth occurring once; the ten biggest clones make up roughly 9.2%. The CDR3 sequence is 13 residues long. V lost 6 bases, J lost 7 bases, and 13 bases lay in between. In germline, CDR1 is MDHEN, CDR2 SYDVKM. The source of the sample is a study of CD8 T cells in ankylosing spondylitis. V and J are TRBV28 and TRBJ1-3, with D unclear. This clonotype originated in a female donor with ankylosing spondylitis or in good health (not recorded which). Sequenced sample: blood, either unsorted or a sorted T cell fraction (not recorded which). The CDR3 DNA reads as TGTGCCAGCAGCTACTACGGGGTGAACACCATATATTTT. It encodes CASSYYGVNTIYF.